These 3 T cell receptor beta chains were sequenced from one sample in a study of blood T cell repertoires in COVID-19. Method: immunoSEQ multiplex PCR; TCRdb's copy keeps in-frame clones and lacks some. The sample holds 250,000 or so clones, 75% to 90% seen once. Sequenced: peripheral blood. Receptors originate from a man aged 25 to 40 with active or convalescent COVID-19.

This clone was counted a single time. The rearrangement uses TRBV29-1 and TRBJ1-4; D is undetermined. Trimming removed 5 bases at V and 2 bases at J, with 12 bases between. The CDR3 contains 14 residues. CDR1 SQVTM and CDR2 ANQGSEA come from the germline V gene. For the CDR3, the DNA is TGCAGCGTTCTCGTCAGGACTACTAATGAAAAACTGTTTTTT. It codes for CSVLVRTTNEKLFF.

The V call is TRBV6-1, the J call TRBJ1-6; 7 bases line up with TRBD1. The CDR3 has 15 residues. Germline V CDR1 and CDR2: MNHNS, SASEGT. The V gene end was trimmed by 3 bases and the J gene end by 9 bases; junction bases not matched to a gene: 8. The CDR3 here is CASSDTGVSGSPLHF. CDR3 in DNA: TGTGCCAGCAGTGATACAGGGGTCTCTGGTTCACCCCTCCACTTT.

This rearrangement joins TRBV11-2 to TRBJ2-4, with a weak D call TRBD1 (5 bases). CDR1 is SGHAT and CDR2 is FQNNGV in the germline V gene. The CDR3 sequence is 16 residues long. V lost 1 base and J lost 0, with 10 bases in between. CDR3 region: CASSLVPGLAKNIQYF. The CDR3 region has the DNA TGTGCCAGCAGCTTAGTTCCAGGGCTAGCCAAAAACATTCAGTACTTC.